What follows describes a single TCR beta chain. What it binds is unknown. Time point: pre-sensitization, week 0. Treatment meaning: therapeutic diphenylcyclopropenone sensitization with weekly scalp DPC. The germline gives CDR1 MNHEY, CDR2 SMNVEV (reference sequence). V lost 5 bases to trimming and J lost 7 bases, with 15 bases between them. The CDR3 totals 15 residues. This entry comes from a study of human T cells and chemical hapten exposure. The wider study: Across its roughly 25 weeks, the study gave patients weekly diphenylcyclopropenone doses to the scalp. Study-wide findings and caveats: Patch test scores rose with PT1 expanded TCR counts, a positive correlation. Controls had significantly fewer large CDR3 similarity clusters than were formed by expanded TCRs.

How the authors handled the data: 95,638 TCRs per sample was the median, with a range of about 20,000 to 750,000. TCRdb called the RACE reads again in MiXCR, with one record for every CDR3 protein. The V and J calls shown here were made by TCRdb, not taken from the authors' results. Of 180,000 or so distinct CDR3 sequences in the sample, roughly 30% were seen once. The receptor comes from a woman aged 30 to 39 with alopecia areata. Some clones in this sample may be carry-over from other donors' samples. This chain joins TRBV27 and TRBJ1-6; a possible D gene is TRBD1 (5 bases). Here the sequenced sample was whole blood, taken in connection with sensitization to the hapten diphenylcyclopropenone (DPC). The DNA of the CDR3 is TGTGCCAGCAGTCTGGGGCCCTGGGGGAATTCACCCCTCCACTTT. Residues: CASSLGPWGNSPLHF.